This T cell receptor beta chain was identified during a study of blood T cells in healthy people across ages. The use of a sample-barcoded 5' primer and a J-beta primer mix characterized a second PCR of roughly 6 to 12 cycles. A template-switch adaptor containing 12 random nucleotides labeled each cDNA molecule. Each CDR3 protein is one row after TCRdb ran MiXCR on the 5' RACE reads. The table lists 550,000 to 750,000 distinct CDR3 sequences, around 21% of them singletons. The table lists this clonotype with a few counts. Healthy Russian Caucasian donors spanned ages roughly 6 to 100 years. Researchers isolated at least 6 million PBMCs per sample. This CDR3 region has 11 residues. The V gene's germline CDR1 is SQVTM and CDR2 ANQGSEA. V was cut by 1 base and J by 7 bases, with 5 bases left in between.

Input material: blood. This clonotype was obtained from a man between 65 and 79 years old in good health. The chain carries TRBV29-1 and TRBJ2-1; the D is unclear. CDR3 in DNA: TGCAGCGTTGAAGGGGTGAATGAGCAGTTCTTC. Residues: CSVEGVNEQFF.